The 26 T cell receptor beta chains below were found in one sample sequenced in a study of ipilimumab plus nivolumab after autologous stem cell transplantation. The assay was immunoSEQ multiplex PCR, and TCRdb's table has in-frame clones only and misses some. This table has some 44,000 clones, about 88% appearing once. The sample here was PBMCs, taken in a trial of ipilimumab plus nivolumab as post-transplant consolidation. These receptors originate from a male donor with multiple myeloma.

CDR3 sequence: CASSQIEAGPGGNTEAFF. In DNA form, the CDR3 reads TGTGCCAGCTCACAAATAGAAGCAGGGCCGGGAGGGAACACTGAAGCTTTCTTT. The gene calls are TRBV18 and TRBJ1-1; D may be TRBD1 (5 bases). V lost 4 bases, J lost 1 base, and 22 bases lay in between. The CDR3 spans 18 residues. Germline V gene sequence: CDR1 KGHSH, CDR2 LQKENI. Combining the CDR3 with reference TRBV18 and TRBJ1-1 gives the whole variable domain NAGVMQNPRHLVRRRGQEARLRCSPMKGHSHVYWYRQLPEEGLKFMVYLQKENIIDESGMPKERFSAEFPKEGPSILRIQQVVRGDSAAYFCASSQIEAGPGGNTEAFFGQGTRLTVV.

This sequence joins TRBV13 and TRBJ1-2; 10 bases map to TRBD1. CDR1 and CDR2 (germline): PRHDT, FYEKMQ (reference sequence). This CDR3 is built from 16 residues. V lost 3 bases and J lost 8; bases outside the gene matches: 12. The CDR3 region has the DNA TGTGCCAGCAGCTTGGGAGGGGGACAGGGGATGGGAGGCTACACCTTC. Its translation: CASSLGGGQGMGGYTF.

The CDR3 sequence: CAWSYRVEGTANYGYTF. For the CDR3, the DNA is TGTGCCTGGAGTTATAGGGTAGAGGGGACGGCTAACTATGGCTACACCTTC. The V call is TRBV30, the J call TRBJ1-2; D might be TRBD1 (5 bases). Germline CDR1 is GTSNPN and CDR2 is SVGIG (reference sequence). CDR3 length: 17 amino acids. Trimming removed 2 bases at V and 0 bases at J, with 19 bases between.

This chain connects TRBV7-2 to TRBJ2-5; 7 bases agree with TRBD2. CDR1 and CDR2 (germline): SGHTA, FQGNSA. This CDR3 spans 16 amino acids. Trimming removed 5 bases from V and 4 bases from J; junction bases left unmatched: 13. CDR3 in amino acids: CASSVRGAGNGETQYF. In nucleotides, the CDR3 is TGTGCCAGCAGCGTCCGGGGAGCGGGGAACGGAGAGACCCAGTACTTC.

V usage is TRBV6-6 and J usage is TRBJ1-5, with 7 bases that match TRBD1. J was trimmed by 4 bases and V by 6 bases; bases with no gene match: 0. Germline loops: CDR1 MNHNY, CDR2 SVGAGI (reference sequence). This CDR3 has 12 amino acids. This CDR3 is CASRQGNQPQHF. The CDR3 DNA reads as TGTGCCAGCAGACAGGGGAATCAGCCCCAGCATTTT.

The chain couples TRBV30 to TRBJ1-2; 11 bases agree with TRBD1. Germline CDR1 reads GTSNPN; CDR2 reads SVGIG (reference sequence). The CDR3 extends over 13 amino acids. V shed 5 bases, J shed 4 bases, and the junction held 3 bases outside the gene matches. The CDR3: CAWGTGGAYGYTF. In nucleotides, the CDR3 is TGTGCCTGGGGGACAGGGGGTGCCTATGGCTACACCTTC.

This chain uses TRBV11-2 with TRBJ2-1; D may be TRBD1 (5 bases). CDR3 size: 13 residues. Between the trimmed V and J ends, which lost 0 bases and 7 bases, there was a span of 7 bases. Germline V gives CDR1 SGHAT, CDR2 FQNNGV. The CDR3 coding sequence is TGTGCCAGCAGCTTAGACCGACAGAATGAGCAGTTCTTC. The encoded protein is CASSLDRQNEQFF.

This chain joins TRBV21-1 and TRBJ1-3. TRBV21-1 is shown as a pseudogene. This CDR3 is built from 15 residues. The DNA for the CDR3 is TGTGCCAGCAGCAAAGGGGGATACTGGGGGAACACCATATATTTT. This translates into CASSKGGYWGNTIYF.

This clone was seen a few times. This chain uses TRBV27 with TRBJ2-2, with a possible D match to TRBD2 (5 bases). Germline V gene data show CDR1 as MNHEY and CDR2 as SMNVEV (reference sequence). Trimming cost V 5 bases and J 5 bases, with 12 bases left between them. CDR3 length: 14 amino acids. This CDR3 reads CASSLTEGTGELFF. Here the CDR3 DNA reads TGTGCCAGCAGTCTGACCGAGGGAACCGGGGAGCTGTTTTTT.

The V and J genes are TRBV5-4 and TRBJ1-2; 11 bases fit TRBD1. Per germline, CDR1 SGHNT and CDR2 YYREEE (reference sequence). This CDR3 comprises 14 residues. The V and J ends lost 4 bases and 5 bases, in that order; junction bases with no gene match: 4. The CDR3 DNA sequence: TGTGCCAGCAGCCCCGGGACAGGGGGATATGGCTACACCTTC. Its protein product is CASSPGTGGYGYTF.

The chain joins TRBV19 to TRBJ1-5, with 7 bases that match TRBD1. CDR3 size: 14 residues. V shed 2 bases and J 6 bases; nucleotides not matched to a gene: 4. Per the germline V gene, CDR1 is LNHDA and CDR2 is SQIVND (reference sequence). The CDR3 coding sequence is TGTGCCAGTAGTATAAGGGACAGCGGTCAGCCCCAGCATTTT. It is translated as CASSIRDSGQPQHF. The full variable domain, with the rest looked up from reference TRBV19 and TRBJ1-5, is DGGITQSPKYLFRKEGQNVTLSCEQNLNHDAMYWYRQDPGQGLRLIYYSQIVNDFQKGDIAEGYSVSREKKESFPLTVTSAQKNPTAFYLCASSIRDSGQPQHFGDGTRLSIL.

The chain couples TRBV10-3 to TRBJ2-7, with a weak D call TRBD1 (6 bases). The V end was cut by 0 bases, the J end by 3 bases, with 12 bases between. CDR1 ENHRY and CDR2 SYGVKD come from the germline V gene. The CDR3 is 15 amino acids. Written as DNA, the CDR3 is TGTGCCATCAGTGAGTCGCAACAGGGAAGCTACGAGCAGTACTTC. This gives the protein CAISESQQGSYEQYF.

The rearrangement links TRBV20-1 to TRBJ2-5; D unresolved. Germline CDR1 and CDR2: DFQATT and SNEGSKA (reference sequence). Trimming pared 1 base from V and 5 bases from J, leaving 5 bases between. The CDR3 is 11 residues long. CDR3 sequence reads: CSARVGETQYF. The CDR3, as DNA: TGCAGTGCTAGAGTCGGGGAGACCCAGTACTTC.

The chain couples TRBV12-5 to TRBJ2-1; tentative D call: TRBD2 (5 bases). Trimming stripped 7 bases from V and 0 bases from J, with 13 bases between. Germline V gene lookup returns CDR1 LGHNT and CDR2 FRNRAP. This CDR3 contains 15 residues. CDR3 protein: CASAFGGGSYNEQFF. CDR3 DNA sequence: TGTGCTAGTGCCTTCGGTGGAGGCTCCTACAATGAGCAGTTCTTC.

The chain employs TRBV5-1 and TRBJ2-1, with a weak D call TRBD1 (5 bases). The germline V gene encodes CDR1 SGHRS and CDR2 YFSETQ. Trimming took 2 bases from V and 2 from J, leaving 11 bases between them. This CDR3 comprises 15 residues. This chain's CDR3 is CASSFPRGTYNEQFF. The CDR3 nucleotides are TGCGCCAGCAGCTTCCCAAGGGGAACCTACAATGAGCAGTTCTTC.

The chain couples TRBV5-4 to TRBJ1-2; 9 bases are shared with TRBD1. V gave up 0 bases and J gave up 4 bases; unmatched junction bases: 1. Germline CDR1 is SGHNT and CDR2 is YYREEE (reference sequence). There are 14 residues in the CDR3. CDR3 loop: CASSLGTGAYGYTF. In DNA form, the CDR3 reads TGTGCCAGCAGCTTGGGGACAGGGGCCTATGGCTACACCTTC.

This chain joins TRBV7-9 and TRBJ1-2, with D perhaps matching TRBD1 (5 bases). There are 16 residues in the CDR3. From germline, CDR1 is SEHNR and CDR2 FQNEAQ (reference sequence). Trimming pared 3 bases from V and 2 bases from J, leaving 16 bases between. The CDR3 sequence: CASSFSMVRDNYGYTF. DNA of the CDR3: TGTGCCAGCAGCTTTTCGATGGTCAGGGACAACTATGGCTACACCTTC.

The chain employs TRBV7-3 and TRBJ2-3; 7 bases agree with TRBD2. Germline CDR1 SGHTA, CDR2 FQGTGA. V lost 5 bases, J lost 2 bases, and 10 bases stayed unmatched. The CDR3 consists of 16 residues. This CDR3 is CASSINPREATDTQYF. The CDR3 DNA sequence: TGTGCCAGCAGCATTAACCCCCGGGAGGCCACAGATACGCAGTATTTT.

The chain carries TRBV5-1 and TRBJ2-5; maybe TRBD1 (5 bases). The J call may not be correct, given that the DNA end is closer to TRBJ2-7. Germline V lookup: CDR1 SGHRS, CDR2 YFSETQ. The CDR3 totals 13 residues. The CDR3 protein is CASSSDNSYEQYF. The CDR3, as DNA: TGCGCCAGCAGCTCGGACAACTCCTACGAGCAGTACTTC.

Only a few counts were recorded for this clone. The V gene is TRBV28, the J gene TRBJ2-7; D might be TRBD1 or TRBD2, each matching 5 bases. Germline V gene sequence: CDR1 MDHEN, CDR2 SYDVKM. V dropped 5 bases and J dropped 6 bases, with 17 bases sitting between them. The CDR3 has 14 amino acids. CDR3 protein: CASSLTAALGEQYF. The DNA for the CDR3 is TGTGCCAGCAGTCTGACAGCGGCCCTTGGCGAGCAGTACTTC.

V and J are TRBV6-1 and TRBJ1-5, with 7 bases lining up with TRBD1. Losses at the gene ends were 3 bases for V and 5 bases for J; bases not matched to a gene: 4. This CDR3 region has 14 residues. Germline V gene sequence: CDR1 MNHNS, CDR2 SASEGT. CDR3: CASSDRGEYQPQHF. CDR3 in DNA: TGTGCCAGCAGTGACAGGGGGGAGTATCAGCCCCAGCATTTT.

The rearrangement joins TRBV21-1 to TRBJ1-2; the D call TRBD1 from the table was never checked on the DNA. TRBV21-1 is classified as a pseudogene. The CDR3 has 15 amino acids. The CDR3 DNA reads TGTGCCAGCAGCAACATCACAGGGACTAACTATGGCTACACCTTC. This encodes CASSNITGTNYGYTF.

The J gene is TRBJ2-5, the V gene TRBV10-2; D gene uncertain. The germline CDR1 and CDR2 sequences are WSHSY and SAAADI. Trimming pared 6 bases from V and 5 bases from J, leaving 7 bases between. The CDR3 covers 11 residues. CDR3 in amino acids: CASSASETQYF. The CDR3 DNA sequence: TGCGCCAGCAGCGCGTCGGAGACCCAGTACTTC.

A single count supports this clone. The chain uses TRBV20-1 and TRBJ2-7; D is unresolved. V was trimmed by 3 bases and J by 9 bases, leaving 12 bases between them. Germline CDR1 is DFQATT and CDR2 is SNEGSKA (reference sequence). The CDR3 contains 11 residues. In DNA form, the CDR3 reads TGCAGTGCTAGTTCTTTGCTTGGGCAGTACTTC. Protein sequence: CSASSLLGQYF.

This clone was counted a single time. This chain joins TRBV7-2 and TRBJ2-1; 13 bases map to TRBD2. Germline CDR1 SGHTA, CDR2 FQGNSA. Trimming took 6 bases from V and 7 from J; bases not matched to a gene: 3. The CDR3 contains 14 residues. The CDR3 bases are TGTGCCAGCAGGAGGACTAGCGGGAGAAATGAGCAGTTCTTC. It encodes CASRRTSGRNEQFF. Full variable domain (outside the CDR3, taken from reference TRBV7-2 and TRBJ2-1): GAGVSQSPSNKVTEKGKDVELRCDPISGHTALYWYRQSLGQGLEFLIYFQGNSAPDKSGLPSDRFSAERTGGSVSTLTIQRTQQEDSAVYLCASRRTSGRNEQFFGPGTRLTVL.

The chain employs TRBV11-2 and TRBJ2-5; D remains unclear. V was pared by 5 bases and J by 9 bases, with 10 bases between. This CDR3 is 11 amino acids long. Germline CDR1 SGHAT, CDR2 FQNNGV. The DNA for the CDR3 is TGTGCCAGCAGCACTGAAATTCCCCAGTACTTC. Protein product: CASSTEIPQYF.